Listed here are 5 T cell receptor beta chains from one sample, sequenced in a study of prognosis after radiotherapy for stage I lung cancer. Genomic DNA was subjected to two-round multiplex PCR for amplification of TCR beta CDR3. Round one of PCR was performed, and it used primers specific to each TRBV and TRBJ gene. TCRdb re-analysed the multiplex PCR reads in MiXCR, keeping a single row per CDR3 protein. Of roughly 30,000 distinct CDR3 sequences listed, 48% were seen once; the top ten hold approximately 15%. The sequenced sample was PBMCs, obtained before or after stereotactic body radiation therapy (not recorded which). Receptors originate from a donor older than 45 with non-small cell lung cancer.

In regard to this clonotype: A far larger clone is one nucleotide away, so this likely arose from a read error. V gene TRBV6-9 combines with J gene TRBJ1-2; no firm D call. The CDR3 covers 14 residues. The germline V gene encodes CDR1 MNHGY and CDR2 SVAAGI. CDR3 sequence: CDSSPGVEHYGYTF. The CDR3 DNA is TGTGACAGCAGCCCAGGCGTTGAGCACTATGGCTACACCTTC.

This clonotype has just one count. The rearrangement links TRBV5-6 to TRBJ2-7; D is unresolved. Trimming removed 1 base from V and 1 base from J, with 12 bases in between. The CDR3 loop spans 15 amino acids. Germline V lookup: CDR1 SGHDT, CDR2 YYEEEE. The CDR3 sequence is CASSLSSVQSYEQYF. CDR3 bases: TGTGCCAGCAGCTTGTCCTCGGTCCAGTCCTACGAGCAGTACTTC.

This clonotype is medium-sized. The rearrangement links TRBV12-3 or TRBV12-4 to TRBJ1-6; D ambiguous. The V gene lost 6 bases and the J gene lost 9 bases, with 15 bases spanning the gap. The CDR3 is 14 amino acids. CDR3 sequence (DNA): TGTGCCAGCAGGCCAGACTCCGGAAGTTCACCCCTCCACTTT. Amino acid sequence: CASRPDSGSSPLHF.

The chain couples TRBV20-1 to TRBJ1-2; D is undetermined. The CDR3 covers 11 residues. The germline V gene encodes CDR1 DFQATT and CDR2 SNEGSKA (reference sequence). The V end was cut by 6 bases, the J end by 6 bases, with 11 bases between. The CDR3 sequence is CSANPNNGYTF. CDR3 DNA sequence: TGCAGTGCCAACCCCAACAATGGCTACACCTTC.

The chain couples TRBV20-1 to TRBJ2-3, with TRBD2 matching over 7 bases. The CDR3 extends over 16 amino acids. Per germline, CDR1 DFQATT and CDR2 SNEGSKA (reference sequence). The trim removed 6 bases at V and 4 bases at J, leaving 16 bases unmatched. CDR3 in DNA: TGCAGTGCCGATCCCCCTAGCGGTCGGAGCCCAGATACGCAGTATTTT. Protein: CSADPPSGRSPDTQYF.